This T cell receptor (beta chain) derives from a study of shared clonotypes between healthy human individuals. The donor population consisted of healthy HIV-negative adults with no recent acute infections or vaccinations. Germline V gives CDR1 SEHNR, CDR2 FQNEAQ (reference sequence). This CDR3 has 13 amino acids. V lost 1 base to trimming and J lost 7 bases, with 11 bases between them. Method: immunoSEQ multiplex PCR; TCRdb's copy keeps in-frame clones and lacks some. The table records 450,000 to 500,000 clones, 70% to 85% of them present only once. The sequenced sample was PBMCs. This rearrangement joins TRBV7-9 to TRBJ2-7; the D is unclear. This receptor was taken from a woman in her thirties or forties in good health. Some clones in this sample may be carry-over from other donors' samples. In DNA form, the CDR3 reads TGTGCCAGCAGCTTAGAAGTCTTTGAAGAGCAGTACTTC. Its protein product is CASSLEVFEEQYF.